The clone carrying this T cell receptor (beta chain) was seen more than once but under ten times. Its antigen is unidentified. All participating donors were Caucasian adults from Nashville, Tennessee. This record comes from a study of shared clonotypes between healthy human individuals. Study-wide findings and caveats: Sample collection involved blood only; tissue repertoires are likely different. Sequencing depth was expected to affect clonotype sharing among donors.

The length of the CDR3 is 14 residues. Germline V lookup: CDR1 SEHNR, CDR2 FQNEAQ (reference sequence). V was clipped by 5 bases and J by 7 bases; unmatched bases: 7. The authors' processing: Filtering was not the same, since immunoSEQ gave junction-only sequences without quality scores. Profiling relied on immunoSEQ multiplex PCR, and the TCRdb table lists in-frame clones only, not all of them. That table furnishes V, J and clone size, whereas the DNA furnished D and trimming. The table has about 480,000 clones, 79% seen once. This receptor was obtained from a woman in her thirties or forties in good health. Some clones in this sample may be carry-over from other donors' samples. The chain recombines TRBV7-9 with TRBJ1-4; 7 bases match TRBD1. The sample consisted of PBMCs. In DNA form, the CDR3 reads TGTGCCAGCAGCCCCAACCAGGGGGGTGAAAAACTGTTTTTT. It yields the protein CASSPNQGGEKLFF. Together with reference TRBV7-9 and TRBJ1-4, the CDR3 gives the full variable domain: DTGVSQNPRHKITKRGQNVTFRCDPISEHNRLYWYRQTLGQGPEFLTYFQNEAQLEKSRLLSDRFSAERPKGSFSTLEIQRTEQGDSAMYLCASSPNQGGEKLFFGSGTQLSVL.